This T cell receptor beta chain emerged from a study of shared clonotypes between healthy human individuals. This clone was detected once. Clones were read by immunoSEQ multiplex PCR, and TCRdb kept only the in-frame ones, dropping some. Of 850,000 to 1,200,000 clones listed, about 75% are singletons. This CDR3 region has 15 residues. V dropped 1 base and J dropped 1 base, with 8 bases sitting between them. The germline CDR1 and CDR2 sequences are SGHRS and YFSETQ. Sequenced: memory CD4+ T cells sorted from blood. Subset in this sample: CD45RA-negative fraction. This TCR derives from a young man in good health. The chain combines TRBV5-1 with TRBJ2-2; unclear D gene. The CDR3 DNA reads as TGCGCCAGCAGCTTGAGACCCGGGAACACCGGGGAGCTGTTTTTT. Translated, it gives CASSLRPGNTGELFF.